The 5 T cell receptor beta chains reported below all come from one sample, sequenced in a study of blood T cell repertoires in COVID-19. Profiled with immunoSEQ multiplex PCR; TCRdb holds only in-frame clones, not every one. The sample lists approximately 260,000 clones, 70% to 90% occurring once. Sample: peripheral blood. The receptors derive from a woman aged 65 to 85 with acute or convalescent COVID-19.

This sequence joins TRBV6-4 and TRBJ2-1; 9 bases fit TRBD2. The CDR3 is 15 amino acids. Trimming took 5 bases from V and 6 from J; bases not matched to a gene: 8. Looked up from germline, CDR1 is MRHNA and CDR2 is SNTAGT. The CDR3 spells CASSRAGGGFNEQFF. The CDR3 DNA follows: TGTGCCAGCAGTCGAGCGGGGGGCGGTTTCAATGAGCAGTTCTTC.

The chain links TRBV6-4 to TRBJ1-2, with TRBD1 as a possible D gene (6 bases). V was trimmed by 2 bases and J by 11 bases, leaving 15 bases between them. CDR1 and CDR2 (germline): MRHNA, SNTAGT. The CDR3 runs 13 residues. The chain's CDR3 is CASSDREGGHYTF. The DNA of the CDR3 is TGTGCCAGCAGTGACCGCGAAGGGGGACATTACACCTTC.

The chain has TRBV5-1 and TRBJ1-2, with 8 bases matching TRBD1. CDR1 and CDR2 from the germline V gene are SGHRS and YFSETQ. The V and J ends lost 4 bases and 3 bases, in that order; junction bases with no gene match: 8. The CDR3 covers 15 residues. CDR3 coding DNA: TGCGCCAGCAGCGGCACAGGGGGGTTCGACTATGGCTACACCTTC. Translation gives CASSGTGGFDYGYTF.

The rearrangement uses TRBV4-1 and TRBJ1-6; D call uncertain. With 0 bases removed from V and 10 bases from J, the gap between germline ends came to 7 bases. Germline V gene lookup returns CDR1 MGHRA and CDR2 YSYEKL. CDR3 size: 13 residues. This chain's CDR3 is CASSQDLSSPLHF. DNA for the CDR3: TGCGCCAGCAGCCAAGATCTATCGTCACCCCTCCACTTT.

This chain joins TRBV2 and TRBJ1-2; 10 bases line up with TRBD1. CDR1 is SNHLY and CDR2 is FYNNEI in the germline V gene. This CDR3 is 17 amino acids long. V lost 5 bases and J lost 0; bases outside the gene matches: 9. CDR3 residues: CASSLRDRGLSNYGYTF. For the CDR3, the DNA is TGTGCCAGCAGTCTCCGGGACAGGGGCCTCTCTAACTATGGCTACACCTTC. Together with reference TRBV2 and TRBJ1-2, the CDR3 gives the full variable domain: EPEVTQTPSHQVTQMGQEVILRCVPISNHLYFYWYRQILGQKVEFLVSFYNNEISEKSEIFDDQFSVERPDGSNFTLKIRSTKLEDSAMYFCASSLRDRGLSNYGYTFGSGTRLTVV.